This T cell receptor beta chain was retrieved from a study of cytomegalovirus exposure and HLA in healthy donors. As for the study in general: A subsequent analysis stated that the approximately 110 validation repertoires were run on the same platform as the approximately 700 first-cohort repertoires. Findings of the study overall: In vitro, three CMV-associated chains proved specific for CMV antigens. Reportedly, diagnosis of cytomegalovirus status by the classifier showed high specificity and sensitivity. Many donors shared some public TCRs, even though most TCR sequences were rare.

The assay was immunoSEQ multiplex PCR, and TCRdb's table has in-frame clones only and misses some. The data hold 100,000 to 150,000 clones, with around nine tenths observed a single time. The CDR3 has 15 amino acids. The V gene's germline CDR1 is SGHRS and CDR2 YFSETQ. V lost 0 bases and J 7 bases, leaving 14 bases between the germline ends. With regard to this clone: Its antigen is still unknown.

Specimen: PBMCs. V and J are TRBV5-1 and TRBJ2-1; D might be TRBD1 (5 bases). The TCR was taken from a man younger than 40 in good health and CMV-seronegative. The CDR3 reads CASSLGAGLRNEQFF. The DNA of the CDR3 is TGCGCCAGCAGCTTGGGTGCAGGGCTTAGGAATGAGCAGTTCTTC.